Included here is one T cell receptor beta chain sequence, with context. It lacks a known antigen. The record has no base qualities; no much larger clone is one base away. The sample originates from a study of cytomegalovirus exposure and HLA in healthy donors (dated by TCRdb to between 2016 and 2019). A note on the overall study: The 500 to 800 repertoires of the first cohort and the roughly 110 validation repertoires were produced on the same platform, according to a later analysis. The aim of the study was to test whether cataloging public T cell receptors could identify signatures of past pathogen exposure. In addition to the first cohort of approximately 650 subjects, a separate validation cohort of 130 or so different subjects was used. To predict cytomegalovirus infection status, the study brought together high-throughput TCR immunosequencing, statistical association of individual TCRs with disease status, and machine learning. General conclusions and limits of the study: The study gave a list of 150 to 200 TCR beta chains associated with cytomegalovirus. While some public TCRs were present in many individuals, most TCR sequences turned up only very rarely across donors. The authors suggested that the approach could potentially be extended to other disease states and immunological phenotypes. The validation cohort had no HLA typing available for a later analysis, so co-occurrence within that cohort was assessed over all 110 or so repertoires. A later analysis found that TCRs clustered in the first cohort also tended to co-occur in the roughly 120 validation repertoires, with approximately 95% of cluster scores above 0. In vitro tests confirmed that a few of the cytomegalovirus-associated TCR beta chains recognize cytomegalovirus antigens. Cytomegalovirus status was reported to be diagnosed by the classifier with high specificity and sensitivity in both the original and validation cohorts.

The library relied on the immunoSEQ multiplex PCR assay. The authors' pipeline ran thus. A statistical classification framework was built for diagnosing cytomegalovirus status from the catalog of TCR beta chain sequences. TCRdb holds this immuneACCESS table with in-frame rearrangements only. Some clones are missing; in checked studies, unresolved V genes explain under half, and the rest has no known cause. V, J and clone size were drawn from that table, and D and trimming were deduced from the DNA. Here the sample has about 120,000 clones; 89% occur a single time. The top ten clones comprise approximately 1.1% of the sample. Donors formed part of the validation cohort, which comprised 120 subjects and was distinct from the first cohort of 670 or so subjects. The germline V and J ends show losses of 6 bases and 0 bases respectively, and no gene match explains 7 bases of the junction. CDR3 length: 16 amino acids, cysteine to phenylalanine. Only the CDR3 region is kept as DNA, spanning 48 bases read in frame from base 1. The germline V gene provides CDR1 MDHEN and CDR2 SYDVKM.

The clonotype originates from a woman aged 18-35 years in good health and CMV-seronegative. The chain was built from TRBV28 and TRBJ2-7; 11 bases in the junction line up with TRBD2. The sequenced material came from PBMCs. The nucleotides read TGTGCCAGCAGCCAAAGCGGACTAGCGGGCTCCTACGAGCAGTACTTC. The encoded protein is CASSQSGLAGSYEQYF. Reference TRBV28 and TRBJ2-7 proteins supply the regions before and after the CDR3; the full variable domain is: DVKVTQSSRYLVKRTGEKVFLECVQDMDHENMFWYRQDPGLGLRLIYFSYDVKMKEKGDIPEGYSVSREKKERFSLILESASTNQTSMYLCASSQSGLAGSYEQYFGPGTRLTVT.